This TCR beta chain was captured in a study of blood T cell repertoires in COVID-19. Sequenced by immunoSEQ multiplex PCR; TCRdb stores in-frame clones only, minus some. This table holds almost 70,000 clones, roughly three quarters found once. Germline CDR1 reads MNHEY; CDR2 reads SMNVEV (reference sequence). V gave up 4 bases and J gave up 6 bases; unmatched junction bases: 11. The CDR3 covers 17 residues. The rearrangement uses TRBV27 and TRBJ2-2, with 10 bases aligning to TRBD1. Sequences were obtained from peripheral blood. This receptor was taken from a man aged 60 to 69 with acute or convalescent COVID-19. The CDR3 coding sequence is TGTGCCAGCAGTTCCATCCTTCCGGACAGGGGGTCCGGGGAGCTGTTTTTT. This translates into CASSSILPDRGSGELFF.